These T cell receptor beta chains were read from a single sample in a study of blood T cells in healthy people across ages. TCRdb re-derived calls from the 5' RACE reads in MiXCR, one entry per CDR3 protein. The sample yields 600,000 to 1,000,000 distinct CDR3 sequences, 20% to 25% seen once. These data also featured in a second study, about T cells of mothers and their children.

The sample was blood. The receptors here all came from a boy between 10 and 17 years old in good health. The CDR3 runs from the conserved cysteine through the conserved F or W. The order of the fields is J gene, V gene, clone size, D gene, CDR3 protein, CDR3 DNA. D genes are given only for firm matches. Some rows have no size entry. The others give once, few or many, or a class for an expanded clone.

>TRBJ1-2|TRBV4-3|few|-
CASSQTSAQGPESYHYGYTF
TGCGCCAGCAGCCAAACGTCAGCGCAGGGACCGGAATCATACCACTATGGCTACACCTTC
>TRBJ2-4|TRBV7-9|-|-
CASSGGGEGDIQYF
TGTGCCAGCAGCGGAGGAGGCGAGGGGGACATTCAGTACTTC
>TRBJ1-2|TRBV20-1|few|-
CSARDDWGDSGYTF
TGCAGTGCTAGAGATGATTGGGGAGATAGCGGCTACACCTTC
>TRBJ1-4|TRBV28|-|-
CASSFRTDRLLF
TGTGCCAGCAGTTTCAGGACCGACCGTCTTTTGTTT
>TRBJ2-3|TRBV11-2|-|TRBD2
CASRLAGGPDTQYF
TGTGCCAGCAGGCTAGCGGGAGGTCCAGATACGCAGTATTTT
>TRBJ2-4|TRBV7-3|few|-
CASSPTGHNIQYF
TGTGCCAGCAGTCCCACAGGGCATAACATTCAGTACTTC
>TRBJ2-3|TRBV12-3/TRBV12-4|few|-
CASTYRDTQYF
TGTGCCAGCACCTACAGAGATACGCAGTATTTT
>TRBJ2-1|TRBV5-1|-|-
CASRNRGAGVQEQFF
TGCGCCAGCAGAAACAGGGGAGCGGGGGTTCAAGAGCAGTTCTTC
>TRBJ2-7|TRBV28|-|-
CASSFRQPSYEQYF
TGTGCCAGCAGTTTTCGACAGCCGTCCTACGAGCAGTACTTC
>TRBJ1-2|TRBV5-1|few|TRBD1
CASTGGTGVYGYTF
TGCGCCAGCACTGGAGGGACAGGGGTTTATGGCTACACCTTC
>TRBJ2-1|TRBV14|-|-
CASSQADRGGSEQFF
TGTGCCAGCAGCCAGGCGGACCGTGGGGGCAGTGAGCAGTTCTTC
>TRBJ2-1|TRBV7-3|-|TRBD2
CASSPGGGGYNEQLF
TGTGCCAGCAGCCCCGGTGGCGGGGGTTACAATGAGCAGCTCTTC
>TRBJ1-2|TRBV9|-|-
CASSTNREWANYGYTF
TGTGCCAGCAGCACTAACAGGGAATGGGCTAACTATGGCTACACCTTC
>TRBJ2-3|TRBV5-5|few|TRBD1
CASSMTGTTDTQYF
TGTGCCAGCAGCATGACAGGGACCACAGATACGCAGTATTTT
>TRBJ2-5|TRBV12-3/TRBV12-4|few|-
CASSLTGGAQETQYF
TGTGCCAGCAGTTTAACTGGCGGGGCTCAGGAGACCCAGTACTTC
>TRBJ2-7|TRBV20-1|few|-
CSANPLVSEQYF
TGCAGTGCCAACCCCCTGGTCTCCGAGCAGTACTTC
>TRBJ2-1|TRBV7-9|few|TRBD2
CASTHWTSGNNEQFF
TGTGCCAGCACCCACTGGACTAGCGGAAACAATGAGCAGTTCTTC
>TRBJ2-2|TRBV9|few|TRBD1
CASSAIQGAHTGELFF
TGTGCCAGCAGCGCCATACAGGGGGCGCACACCGGGGAGCTGTTTTTT
>TRBJ2-2|TRBV20-1|-|TRBD1
CSARGQGALTGELFF
TGCAGTGCTAGAGGACAGGGGGCGCTGACCGGGGAGCTGTTTTTT
>TRBJ2-1|TRBV7-6|-|TRBD2
CASSLASGGYNEQFF
TGTGCCAGCAGCTTAGCCAGCGGGGGGTACAATGAGCAGTTCTTC
>TRBJ1-2|TRBV28|few|TRBD1
CASSVGGTGFNLFGYTF
TGTGCCAGCAGTGTGGGGGGGACAGGGTTCAACCTCTTTGGCTACACCTTC
>TRBJ1-5|TRBV5-1|-|TRBD1
CASYPAPGTGGCNQPQHF
TGCGCCAGCTACCCGGCCCCCGGGACAGGGGGTTGTAATCAGCCCCAGCATTTT
>TRBJ2-3|TRBV6-9|-|TRBD1
CASSYSNDMTGPSTDTQYF
TGTGCCAGCAGTTATTCAAATGATATGACAGGGCCTAGCACAGATACGCAGTATTTT
>TRBJ2-5|TRBV28|-|TRBD2
CASSLSNMGLAKETQYF
TGTGCCAGCAGTTTGTCCAATATGGGACTAGCCAAAGAGACCCAGTACTTC
>TRBJ2-1|TRBV7-9|-|TRBD1
CASSPRLKTGGSHNEQFF
TGTGCCAGCAGTCCCAGGTTAAAAACAGGGGGTTCTCACAATGAGCAGTTCTTC
>TRBJ1-4|TRBV5-1|few|-
CASSVNSLATNEKLFF
TGCGCCAGCAGCGTGAACTCCCTTGCAACTAATGAAAAACTGTTTTTT
>TRBJ2-2|TRBV6-2/TRBV6-3|-|-
CASSYIQITGELFF
TGTGCCAGCAGTTACATCCAGATCACCGGGGAGCTGTTTTTT
>TRBJ2-7|TRBV5-4|-|-
CASSRLAGTQYEQYF
TGTGCCAGCAGCCGCCTAGCCGGGACCCAATACGAGCAGTACTTC
>TRBJ1-1|TRBV6-2/TRBV6-3|-|-
CASTLGIQAFF
TGTGCCAGCACCCTAGGGATTCAAGCTTTCTTT
>TRBJ2-1|TRBV12-3/TRBV12-4|few|TRBD1
CASSTGASLNNEQFF
TGTGCCAGCAGTACAGGGGCGAGCTTAAACAATGAGCAGTTCTTC
>TRBJ2-4|TRBV29-1|-|TRBD2
CSVSASSGEKIAKNIQYF
TGCAGCGTTAGTGCCTCTAGCGGGGAAAAAATAGCCAAAAACATTCAGTACTTC
>TRBJ1-6|TRBV4-3|-|-
CASSQDTGTNYSSPLHF
TGCGCCAGCAGCCAAGATACAGGGACCAACTATAGTTCACCCCTCCACTTT
>TRBJ2-4|TRBV7-2|many|-
CASSLGTRGNIQYF
TGTGCCAGCAGCTTGGGGACCAGAGGAAACATTCAGTACTTC
>TRBJ2-7|TRBV20-1|-|-
CSAGETRSNEQYF
TGCAGTGCCGGAGAGACACGTTCCAACGAGCAGTACTTC
>TRBJ2-3|TRBV20-1|-|-
CSARGRSDTDTQYF
TGCAGTGCTAGAGGGAGAAGCGACACAGATACGCAGTATTTT
>TRBJ1-2|TRBV20-1|few|-
CSATDTQLLYGYTF
TGCAGTGCGACAGACACGCAACTACTCTATGGCTACACCTTC
>TRBJ2-1|TRBV7-9|-|TRBD2
CASSLASGSTYNEQFF
TGTGCCAGCAGCTTGGCTAGCGGATCAACCTACAATGAGCAGTTCTTC
>TRBJ2-6|TRBV6-5|-|TRBD1
CASSSRDRGLPTGANVLTF
TGTGCCAGCAGTTCCCGGGACAGGGGGCTCCCCACTGGGGCCAACGTCCTGACTTTC
>TRBJ1-4|TRBV27|-|-
CASRGPDPRAEKLFF
TGTGCCAGCAGGGGTCCAGACCCAAGGGCCGAAAAACTGTTTTTT
>TRBJ2-5|TRBV11-2|-|TRBD2
CASGLGGETQYF
TGTGCCAGCGGCCTCGGGGGGGAGACCCAGTACTTC
>TRBJ2-7|TRBV20-1|-|-
CSVPGHKAYEQYF
TGCAGTGTCCCGGGACATAAGGCCTACGAGCAGTACTTC
>TRBJ1-4|TRBV5-5|few|TRBD1
CASSVRGQGARQEKLFF
TGTGCCAGCAGCGTAAGAGGACAGGGGGCGCGTCAGGAAAAACTGTTTTTT
>TRBJ1-1|TRBV15|-|-
CATSRVGWGAGMNTEAFF
TGTGCCACCAGCAGAGTGGGGTGGGGGGCCGGCATGAACACTGAAGCTTTCTTT
>TRBJ2-3|TRBV20-1|-|TRBD2
CSATRLWTSGSWSTDTQYF
TGCAGTGCTACTAGACTTTGGACTAGCGGGAGCTGGAGCACAGATACGCAGTATTTT
>TRBJ1-1|TRBV7-2|few|-
CASSPPGVWTEAFF
TGTGCCAGCAGCCCACCGGGGGTTTGGACTGAAGCTTTCTTT
>TRBJ2-5|TRBV7-3|-|TRBD1
CASSLTDRGAQYF
TGTGCCAGCAGCTTAACCGACAGGGGCGCCCAGTACTTC
>TRBJ2-1|TRBV20-1|-|TRBD2
CSAATSGRKVHEQFF
TGCAGTGCTGCGACTAGCGGGAGGAAGGTGCATGAGCAGTTCTTC
>TRBJ2-7|TRBV12-3/TRBV12-4|few|-
CASSGRAYEQYF
TGTGCCAGCAGCGGACGGGCCTACGAGCAGTACTTC
>TRBJ2-1|TRBV5-5|few|TRBD1
CASSSRTGYNEQFF
TGTGCCAGCAGCTCCCGGACAGGATACAATGAGCAGTTCTTC
>TRBJ2-1|TRBV25-1|few|TRBD2
CASSESGGLRIRPYNEQFF
TGTGCCAGCAGTGAATCGGGGGGGCTGAGGATCAGACCCTACAATGAGCAGTTCTTC
>TRBJ1-3|TRBV6-5|few|-
CANTTGSSGNTIYF
TGTGCCAACACCACAGGGAGCTCTGGAAACACCATATATTTT
>TRBJ1-2|TRBV5-5|-|-
CASRPHRDTIFYGYTF
TGTGCCAGCAGGCCCCACCGGGACACCATTTTCTATGGCTACACCTTC
>TRBJ1-6|TRBV15|few|-
CATSRDSVSQAFSPLHF
TGTGCCACCAGCAGAGATTCGGTCTCCCAGGCCTTTTCACCCCTCCACTTT
>TRBJ2-2|TRBV6-1|few|-
CASRGMVATGELFF
TGTGCCAGCAGGGGAATGGTGGCCACCGGGGAGCTGTTTTTT
>TRBJ2-5|TRBV7-9|-|TRBD2
CASSPLAGGRQTQYF
TGTGCCAGCAGCCCCCTAGCGGGGGGCAGGCAGACCCAGTACTTC
>TRBJ2-5|TRBV5-1|-|-
CASSWTATGASGIEEETQYF
TGCGCCAGCAGCTGGACGGCGACAGGGGCCAGCGGGATCGAGGAAGAGACCCAGTACTTC
>TRBJ2-1|TRBV28|few|-
CASSWDTNSYNEQFF
TGTGCCAGCAGTTGGGACACTAACTCCTACAATGAGCAGTTCTTC
>TRBJ1-5|TRBV20-1|-|TRBD1
CSATGQGGRVGQPQHF
TGCAGTGCTACAGGACAGGGCGGCAGGGTCGGGCAGCCCCAGCATTTT
>TRBJ2-3|TRBV12-3/TRBV12-4|-|TRBD2
CASSFLTSGAITDTQYF
TGTGCCAGCAGTTTCCTTACTAGCGGGGCCATCACAGATACGCAGTATTTT